This T cell receptor (beta chain) was observed in a study of CD8 T cells in Susac syndrome. Study findings and constraints: A relatively small number of individuals underwent TCR sequencing and HLA analysis.

Matched for age and sex, the controls were healthy donors. Points on this clonotype: What it recognizes is unknown.

The authors reverse transcribed roughly 0.5 to 1 ug RNA with random hexamers. A multiplex approach, immunoSEQ multiplex PCR, amplified TCR beta CDR3 across 54 Vbeta and 13 Jbeta. TCRdb processed the immunoSEQ multiplex PCR reads anew with MiXCR; each CDR3 protein has one entry. The profile covers some 170,000 distinct CDR3 sequences, with about 93% appearing a single time and around 0.13% taken by the ten largest. The CDR3 spans 14 residues. Germline V lookup: CDR1 SQVTM, CDR2 ANQGSEA. Germline trimming cut 6 bases from V and 6 bases from J; bases unmatched to any gene: 6. V usage is TRBV29-1 and J usage is TRBJ2-1, with TRBD1 matching 12 bases. This receptor was identified in a human donor in good health. The sequencing input was CD4+ T cells from PBMCs. The CDR3 sequence is CSVVGQGAVNEQFF. The CDR3 DNA reads TGCAGCGTCGTGGGACAGGGGGCGGTCAATGAGCAGTTCTTC.